The 8 T cell receptor beta chains below come from one sample, sequenced in a study of blood T cell repertoires in COVID-19 (dated by TCRdb to 2018 to 2020). Libraries were made using the immunoSEQ multiplex PCR assay. The table was pulled from immuneACCESS by TCRdb, which kept in-frame rearrangements only. Such tables lose some clones; where checked, under half of the loss comes from unresolved V genes, and the rest has no known cause. A total of 150,000 to 200,000 clones appear in this sample, more than 65% of them only once. Of the sample, 10% is held by the ten largest clones. Sequencing was performed on peripheral blood. Source of these receptors: a woman older than 75 with active or convalescent COVID-19.

The chain combines TRBV2 with TRBJ1-3; the D gene is possibly TRBD1 (5 bases). Per the germline V gene, CDR1 is SNHLY and CDR2 is FYNNEI. The V end was cut by 6 bases, the J end by 0 bases, with 12 bases between. This CDR3 has 15 amino acids. The CDR3 DNA reads TGTGCCAGCAGGAGGACAACCAGCTCTGGAAACACCATATATTTT. This gives the protein CASRRTTSSGNTIYF. The full variable domain, with the rest looked up from reference TRBV2 and TRBJ1-3, is EPEVTQTPSHQVTQMGQEVILRCVPISNHLYFYWYRQILGQKVEFLVSFYNNEISEKSEIFDDQFSVERPDGSNFTLKIRSTKLEDSAMYFCASRRTTSSGNTIYFGEGSWLTVV.

By share, this clone counts as medium-sized. The gene calls are TRBV9 and TRBJ1-1; TRBD1 is a possible D gene (6 bases). This CDR3 has 14 residues. Germline assignment: CDR1 SGDLS and CDR2 YYNGEE. V was cut by 2 bases and J by 4 bases, with 12 bases left in between. CDR3 nucleotides: TGTGCCAGCAGCGTGATGGGGGCAGGCACTGAAGCTTTCTTT. Translating it yields CASSVMGAGTEAFF.

V is TRBV7-3 and J is TRBJ2-1, with 9 bases lining up with TRBD2. Germline trimming cut 4 bases from V and 4 bases from J; bases unmatched to any gene: 5. Per the germline V gene, CDR1 is SGHTA and CDR2 is FQGTGA. The CDR3 sequence is 15 residues long. CDR3 sequence reads: CASSSIAGVYNEQFF. The CDR3 DNA follows: TGTGCCAGCAGCTCAATAGCGGGAGTGTACAATGAGCAGTTCTTC.

The chain uses TRBV27 and TRBJ1-1; 10 bases fit TRBD1. Per germline, CDR1 MNHEY and CDR2 SMNVEV (reference sequence). With 5 bases clipped from V and 2 bases from J, the junction kept 2 bases outside the gene matches. The CDR3 contains 14 residues. For the CDR3, the DNA is TGTGCCAGCAGTAGACAGGGGGCTAACACTGAAGCTTTCTTT. It yields the protein CASSRQGANTEAFF.

This rearrangement joins TRBV6-5 to TRBJ1-5; D not resolved. Germline V gives CDR1 MNHEY, CDR2 SVGAGI. This CDR3 contains 13 residues. Trimming removed 6 bases at V and 4 bases at J, with 10 bases between. CDR3 in DNA: TGTGCCAGCAGCACAGAAGAGAATCAGCCCCAGCATTTT. Its translation: CASSTEENQPQHF.

The V and J genes are TRBV6-4 and TRBJ2-1, with D perhaps TRBD2 (5 bases). Germline V CDR1 and CDR2: MRHNA, SNTAGT. V dropped 1 base and J dropped 2 bases, with 9 bases sitting between them. This CDR3 is built from 15 residues. CDR3 loop: CASSDLSGPYNEQFF. CDR3 sequence (DNA): TGTGCCAGCAGTGACTTAAGCGGTCCCTACAATGAGCAGTTCTTC.

The chain couples TRBV20-1 to TRBJ1-2; D is unresolved. The V gene lost 2 bases and the J gene lost 6 bases, with 7 bases spanning the gap. Germline V lookup: CDR1 DFQATT, CDR2 SNEGSKA (reference sequence). This CDR3 is built from 11 residues. The CDR3 is CSARRADGYTF. The DNA of the CDR3 is TGCAGTGCTAGAAGAGCGGATGGCTACACCTTC.

The V gene is TRBV11-3, the J gene TRBJ2-2; 8 bases are shared with TRBD1. Germline V gene lookup returns CDR1 SGHNT and CDR2 YENEEA. J was trimmed by 1 base and V by 5 bases; bases with no gene match: 3. The CDR3 consists of 15 residues. The CDR3, as DNA: TGTGCCAGCAGCAAGGGACAGGAGAACACCGGGGAGCTGTTTTTT. This encodes CASSKGQENTGELFF.